What follows are 23 T cell receptor beta chains derived from one specimen sequenced in a study of blood T cell repertoires in COVID-19. The method was immunoSEQ multiplex PCR; TCRdb's version includes in-frame clones alone and lacks a portion of them. The profile shows about 110,000 clones, about three quarters of them singletons. The sample taken for sequencing was peripheral blood. These receptors were obtained from a woman aged 80 or older with active or convalescent COVID-19.

The genes are TRBV10-1 and TRBJ2-7, with TRBD2 matching 7 bases. The CDR3 is made up of 19 amino acids. Germline lookup yields CDR1 WNHNN and CDR2 SYGVQD (reference sequence). V dropped 0 bases and J dropped 2; count of bases not matched to a gene: 16. CDR3 in amino acids: CASSESGGAKSPLTYEQYF. DNA for the CDR3: TGCGCCAGCAGTGAGTCGGGAGGGGCCAAATCCCCTCTGACCTACGAGCAGTACTTC.

The chain uses TRBV3-1 (or the pseudogene TRBV3-2) and TRBJ2-3, with unresolved D. In germline, CDR1 is LGHDT, CDR2 YNNKEL (reference sequence). Trimming took off 1 base at V and 0 bases at J, with 17 bases between the two ends. The CDR3 is 18 residues long. CDR3 in amino acids: CASSQGPGHPLSTDTQYF. CDR3 nucleotides: TGTGCCAGCAGCCAAGGCCCTGGGCATCCGCTGAGCACAGATACGCAGTATTTT.

V and J are TRBV9 and TRBJ2-3, with TRBD2 matching 11 bases. J was trimmed by 0 bases and V by 4 bases; bases with no gene match: 7. The CDR3 has 17 residues. Germline V CDR1 and CDR2: SGDLS, YYNGEE. In nucleotides, the CDR3 is TGTGCCAGCAGCCCAGGGGGACTAGCGGCTAGCACAGATACGCAGTATTTT. Protein sequence: CASSPGGLAASTDTQYF.

V is TRBV5-6 and J is TRBJ2-3, with 10 bases identical to TRBD1. CDR3 length: 14 residues. The germline V gene encodes CDR1 SGHDT and CDR2 YYEEEE. Germline trimming cut 0 bases from V and 6 bases from J; bases unmatched to any gene: 1. CDR3 sequence (DNA): TGTGCCAGCAGCTTGGGGACAGGGGGTGATACGCAGTATTTT. This encodes CASSLGTGGDTQYF.

The gene calls are TRBV3-1 (or the pseudogene TRBV3-2) and TRBJ2-7, with D hard to call. The length of the CDR3 is 14 residues. The germline gives CDR1 LGHDT, CDR2 YNNKEL (reference sequence). Trimming removed 1 base at V and 2 bases at J, with 9 bases between. The CDR3 DNA sequence: TGTGCCAGCAGCCAAGTGCCGCTAGCCTACGAGCAGTACTTC. This sequence encodes CASSQVPLAYEQYF.

The chain is built from TRBV3-1 (or the pseudogene TRBV3-2) and TRBJ1-2; the match to TRBD1 covers 7 bases. Trimming removed 4 bases from V and 4 bases from J; junction bases left unmatched: 3. The CDR3 contains 13 residues. The V gene's germline CDR1 is LGHDT and CDR2 YNNKEL (reference sequence). The CDR3 region has the DNA TGTGCCAGCAGCCCACAGGGGCCCTATGGCTACACCTTC. Encoded protein: CASSPQGPYGYTF.

The J gene is TRBJ2-1, the V gene TRBV11-2; weak D call: TRBD2 (5 bases). Germline CDR1 is SGHAT and CDR2 is FQNNGV. Trimming removed 9 bases at V and 6 bases at J, with 21 bases between. The CDR3 spans 15 residues. The chain's CDR3 is CASWMGRGDLNEQFF. Written as DNA, the CDR3 is TGTGCCAGTTGGATGGGGAGAGGAGACCTCAATGAGCAGTTCTTC.

The V call is TRBV4-1, the J call TRBJ2-3; 7 bases align to TRBD2. Trimming cost V 1 base and J 6 bases; bases outside gene matches: 7. The length of the CDR3 is 15 residues. Looked up from germline, CDR1 is MGHRA and CDR2 is YSYEKL. The CDR3 bases are TGCGCCAGCAGCCAAGTGGGCGGGAGTTCCGATACGCAGTATTTT. It encodes CASSQVGGSSDTQYF.

CDR3 DNA sequence: TGTGCCAGCAGTGAGCGACTAGCGGGGGCCAATGAGCAGTTCTTC. Translation gives CASSERLAGANEQFF. The rearrangement uses TRBV2 and TRBJ2-1; 12 bases map to TRBD2. Per germline, CDR1 SNHLY and CDR2 FYNNEI. The CDR3 runs 15 residues. Germline trimming cut 3 bases from V and 6 bases from J; bases unmatched to any gene: 3.

Ten or more counts support this clone. V usage is TRBV7-9 and J usage is TRBJ2-3; TRBD2 is a possible D gene (6 bases). Per the germline V gene, CDR1 is SEHNR and CDR2 is FQNEAQ (reference sequence). The CDR3 is made up of 14 amino acids. Trimming left V 8 bases short and J 4 bases short, with 16 bases between. The CDR3, as DNA: TGTGCCAGCTGGCCAGCGGGCGGATCAGATACGCAGTATTTT. It translates to CASWPAGGSDTQYF.

The J gene is TRBJ2-1, the V gene TRBV19; D is possibly TRBD2 (6 bases). Deletions cut 7 bases from V and 0 bases from J, with 10 bases between. The CDR3 has 14 amino acids. Germline CDR1 is LNHDA and CDR2 is SQIVND (reference sequence). CDR3 amino acids: CASTGAFSYNEQFF. CDR3 bases: TGTGCCAGTACGGGAGCCTTCTCCTACAATGAGCAGTTCTTC.

The rearrangement uses TRBV6-5 and TRBJ1-4, with D hard to call. The V end was cut by 8 bases, the J end by 5 bases, with 12 bases between. This CDR3 contains 13 residues. The germline CDR1 and CDR2 sequences are MNHEY and SVGAGI. The CDR3 here is CASGSLTNEKLFF. The CDR3, as DNA: TGTGCCAGCGGGAGTCTTACGAATGAAAAACTGTTTTTT.

In its sample, this clone was seen a few times. This chain uses TRBV9 with TRBJ1-4, with 8 bases matching TRBD1. In germline, CDR1 is SGDLS, CDR2 YYNGEE. Germline trimming cut 0 bases from V and 8 bases from J; bases unmatched to any gene: 9. This CDR3 is built from 16 residues. CDR3 in DNA: TGTGCCAGCAGCGTAGCCCAGGGGGCGTCATTCGAAAAACTGTTTTTT. This translates into CASSVAQGASFEKLFF. The entire variable domain, with the rest obtained from reference TRBV9 and TRBJ1-4, is as follows: DSGVTQTPKHLITATGQRVTLRCSPRSGDLSVYWYQQSLDQGLQFLIQYYNGEERAKGNILERFSAQQFPDLHSELNLSSLELGDSALYFCASSVAQGASFEKLFFGSGTQLSVL.

This chain links TRBV18 with TRBJ2-5, with D perhaps TRBD2 (5 bases). Between the trimmed V and J ends, which lost 0 bases and 2 bases, there was a span of 10 bases. CDR3 length: 15 amino acids. The germline V gene encodes CDR1 KGHSH and CDR2 LQKENI. The CDR3 protein is CASSPPDFFQETQYF. DNA of the CDR3: TGTGCCAGCTCACCACCGGACTTCTTTCAAGAGACCCAGTACTTC.

This clone has only a few counts. This rearrangement joins TRBV27 to TRBJ1-5; 10 nucleotides align to TRBD1. CDR1 is MNHEY and CDR2 is SMNVEV in the germline V gene (reference sequence). The CDR3 covers 16 residues. V trimming: 3 bases; J trimming: 6 bases; junction bases outside the gene matches: 8. The CDR3 here is CASSFHTGTGAQPQHF. CDR3 DNA: TGTGCCAGCAGTTTCCACACCGGGACAGGGGCTCAGCCCCAGCATTTT.

The chain uses TRBV5-1 and TRBJ2-7, with D possibly matching TRBD1 (5 bases). V lost 6 bases and J lost 1, with 14 bases in between. This CDR3 has 14 amino acids. Germline CDR1 reads SGHRS; CDR2 reads YFSETQ. The CDR3 nucleotides read TGCGCCAGCAAGATAGGGGCGGCGTCCTACGAGCAGTACTTC. Protein product: CASKIGAASYEQYF.

V gene TRBV7-3 combines with J gene TRBJ2-3; D is perhaps TRBD2 (6 bases). The CDR3 has 17 amino acids. Germline CDR1 SGHTA, CDR2 FQGTGA. V lost 1 base and J lost 0, with 14 bases in between. CDR3 sequence (DNA): TGTGCCAGCAGCTTAATCGGGGGACGGAGGAGCACAGATACGCAGTATTTT. This gives the protein CASSLIGGRRSTDTQYF.

This chain joins TRBV18 and TRBJ1-2, with TRBD1 matching 12 bases. V dropped 3 bases and J dropped 5; count of bases not matched to a gene: 4. The CDR3 length is 15 residues. CDR1 is KGHSH and CDR2 is LQKENI in the germline V gene. The CDR3 nucleotides read TGTGCCAGCTCACCCGGGACAGGGGGCGGATATGGCTACACCTTC. Translated: CASSPGTGGGYGYTF.

The V gene is TRBV4-2, the J gene TRBJ1-2, with D perhaps TRBD1 (5 bases). V was trimmed by 1 base and J by 2 bases, leaving 14 bases between them. This CDR3 contains 16 residues. Germline lookup yields CDR1 LGHNA and CDR2 YNFKEQ. This CDR3 reads CASSQVSWGENYGYTF. The CDR3 nucleotides are TGTGCCAGCAGCCAAGTCTCCTGGGGGGAGAACTATGGCTACACCTTC.

V and J are TRBV7-9 and TRBJ1-2; TRBD1 matches at 8 bases. The V gene end was trimmed by 5 bases and the J gene end by 5 bases; junction bases not matched to a gene: 4. The germline V gene encodes CDR1 SEHNR and CDR2 FQNEAQ (reference sequence). This CDR3 has 13 residues. CDR3 sequence reads: CASSLRTGYGYTF. The CDR3 DNA is TGTGCCAGCAGCCTGAGGACAGGGTATGGCTACACCTTC.

The chain employs TRBV16 and TRBJ2-7; the match to TRBD1 covers 8 bases. This CDR3 contains 14 residues. The trim removed 4 bases at V and 7 bases at J, leaving 9 bases unmatched. Germline CDR1 is KGHSY and CDR2 is FQNENV. The CDR3 loop is CASSPVRQGAEQYF. Here the CDR3 DNA reads TGTGCCAGCAGCCCCGTTCGCCAGGGGGCGGAGCAGTACTTC.

This rearrangement joins TRBV4-1 to TRBJ2-1; 10 bases are a match to TRBD2. The germline gives CDR1 MGHRA, CDR2 YSYEKL. CDR3 length: 16 residues. The V gene end was trimmed by 4 bases and the J gene end by 7 bases; junction bases not matched to a gene: 10. The CDR3 DNA sequence: TGCGCCAGCAGCCGCCAGCTAGCGGGAGATTGGAATGAGCAGTTCTTC. It yields the protein CASSRQLAGDWNEQFF.

As DNA, the CDR3 is TGTGCCAGCAGCTCCCCAGGGACAGTAGGAAACACCATATATTTT. As protein: CASSSPGTVGNTIYF. The chain is built from TRBV5-5 and TRBJ1-3; 7 bases line up with TRBD1. V shed 3 bases, J shed 4 bases, and the junction held 7 bases outside the gene matches. Germline-derived CDR1 and CDR2 are SGHKS and YYEKEE (reference sequence). CDR3 length: 15 residues.